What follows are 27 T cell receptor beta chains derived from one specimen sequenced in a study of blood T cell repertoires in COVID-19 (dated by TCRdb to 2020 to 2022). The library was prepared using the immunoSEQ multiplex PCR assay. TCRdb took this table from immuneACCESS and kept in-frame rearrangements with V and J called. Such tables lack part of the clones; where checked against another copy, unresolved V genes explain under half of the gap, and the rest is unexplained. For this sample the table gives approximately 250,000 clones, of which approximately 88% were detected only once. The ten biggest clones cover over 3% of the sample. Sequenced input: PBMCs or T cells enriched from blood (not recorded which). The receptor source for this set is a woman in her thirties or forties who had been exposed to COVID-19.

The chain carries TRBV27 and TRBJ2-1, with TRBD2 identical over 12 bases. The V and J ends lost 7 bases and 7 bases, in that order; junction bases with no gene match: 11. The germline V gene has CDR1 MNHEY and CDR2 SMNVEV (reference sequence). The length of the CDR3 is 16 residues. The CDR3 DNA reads TGTGCCAGCAAACCCGGTACTAGCGGGGGGTGGAATGAGCAGTTCTTC. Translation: CASKPGTSGGWNEQFF.

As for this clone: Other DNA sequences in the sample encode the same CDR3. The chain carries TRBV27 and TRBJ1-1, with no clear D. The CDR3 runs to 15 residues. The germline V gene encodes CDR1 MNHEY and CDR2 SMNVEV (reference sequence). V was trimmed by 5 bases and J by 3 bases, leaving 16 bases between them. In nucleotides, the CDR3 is TGTGCCAGCAGTCCTGGCACCATAGCGGACACTGAAGCTTTCTTT. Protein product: CASSPGTIADTEAFF.

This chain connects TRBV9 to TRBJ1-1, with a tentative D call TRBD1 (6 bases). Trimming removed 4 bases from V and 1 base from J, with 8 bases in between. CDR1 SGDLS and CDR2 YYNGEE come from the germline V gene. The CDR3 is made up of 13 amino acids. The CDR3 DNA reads TGTGCCAGCAGCCAGACAGGGAACACTGAAGCTTTCTTT. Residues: CASSQTGNTEAFF.

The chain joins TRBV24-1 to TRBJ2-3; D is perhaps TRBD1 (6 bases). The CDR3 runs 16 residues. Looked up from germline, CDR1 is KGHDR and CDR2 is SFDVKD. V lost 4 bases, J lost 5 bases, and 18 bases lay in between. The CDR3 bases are TGTGCCACCAGTGACACCCCTGGGGGCTTGAGAGATACGCAGTATTTT. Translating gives CATSDTPGGLRDTQYF.

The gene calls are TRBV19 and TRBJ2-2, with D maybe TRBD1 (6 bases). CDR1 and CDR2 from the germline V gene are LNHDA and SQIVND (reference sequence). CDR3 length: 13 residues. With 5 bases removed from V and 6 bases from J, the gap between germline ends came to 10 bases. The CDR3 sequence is CASSVQGPGELFF. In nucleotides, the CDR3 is TGTGCCAGTAGTGTACAGGGCCCCGGGGAGCTGTTTTTT. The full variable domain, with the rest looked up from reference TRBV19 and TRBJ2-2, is DGGITQSPKYLFRKEGQNVTLSCEQNLNHDAMYWYRQDPGQGLRLIYYSQIVNDFQKGDIAEGYSVSREKKESFPLTVTSAQKNPTAFYLCASSVQGPGELFFGEGSRLTVL.

Here the CDR3 reads CASSPPGRVSGNTIYF. In DNA, the CDR3 is TGTGCCAGCTCACCCCCCGGCAGGGTGAGTGGAAACACCATATATTTT. The chain links TRBV18 to TRBJ1-3; D is perhaps TRBD1 (5 bases). The CDR3 contains 16 residues. The V gene's germline CDR1 is KGHSH and CDR2 LQKENI. V lost 3 bases, J lost 3 bases, and 15 bases lay in between. Full variable domain (outside the CDR3, taken from reference TRBV18 and TRBJ1-3): NAGVMQNPRHLVRRRGQEARLRCSPMKGHSHVYWYRQLPEEGLKFMVYLQKENIIDESGMPKERFSAEFPKEGPSILRIQQVVRGDSAAYFCASSPPGRVSGNTIYFGEGSWLTVV.

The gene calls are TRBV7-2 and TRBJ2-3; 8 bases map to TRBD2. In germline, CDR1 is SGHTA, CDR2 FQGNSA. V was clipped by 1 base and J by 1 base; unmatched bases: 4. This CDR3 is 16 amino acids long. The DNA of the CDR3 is TGTGCCAGCAGCTTAGTCGGGGGGGGCCGCACAGATACGCAGTATTTT. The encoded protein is CASSLVGGGRTDTQYF. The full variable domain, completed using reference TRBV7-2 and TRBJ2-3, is GAGVSQSPSNKVTEKGKDVELRCDPISGHTALYWYRQSLGQGLEFLIYFQGNSAPDKSGLPSDRFSAERTGGSVSTLTIQRTQQEDSAVYLCASSLVGGGRTDTQYFGPGTRLTVL.

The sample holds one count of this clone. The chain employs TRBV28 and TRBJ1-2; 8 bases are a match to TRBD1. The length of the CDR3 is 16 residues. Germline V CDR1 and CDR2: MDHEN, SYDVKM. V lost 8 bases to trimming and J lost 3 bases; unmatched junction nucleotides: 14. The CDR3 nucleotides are TGTGCCAGCTTAGGCACAGGGGGGAAGGGGGACTATGGCTACACCTTC. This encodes CASLGTGGKGDYGYTF.

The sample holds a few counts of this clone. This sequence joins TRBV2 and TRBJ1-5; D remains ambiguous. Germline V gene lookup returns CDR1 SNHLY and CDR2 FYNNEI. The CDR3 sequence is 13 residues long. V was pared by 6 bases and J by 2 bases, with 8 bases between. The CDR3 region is CASRADGNQPQHF. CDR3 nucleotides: TGTGCCAGCAGGGCAGATGGCAATCAGCCCCAGCATTTT.

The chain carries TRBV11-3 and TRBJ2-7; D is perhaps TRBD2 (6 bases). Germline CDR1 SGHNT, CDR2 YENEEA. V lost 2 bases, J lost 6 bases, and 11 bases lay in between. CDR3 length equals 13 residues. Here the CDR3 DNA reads TGTGCCAGCAGCTTACTGTCCGGGAGCGAGCAGTACGTC. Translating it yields CASSLLSGSEQYV.

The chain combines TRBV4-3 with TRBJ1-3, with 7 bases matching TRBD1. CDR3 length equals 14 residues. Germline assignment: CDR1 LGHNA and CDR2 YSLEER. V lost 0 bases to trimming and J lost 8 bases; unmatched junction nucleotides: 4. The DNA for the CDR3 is TGCGCCAGCAGCCAAGAGACAGGGAGGCACACCATATATTTT. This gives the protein CASSQETGRHTIYF.

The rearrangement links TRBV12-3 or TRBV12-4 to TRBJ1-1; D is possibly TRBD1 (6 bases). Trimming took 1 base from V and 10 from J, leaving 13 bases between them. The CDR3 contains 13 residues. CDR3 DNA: TGTGCCAGCAGTTTAGAAGGGGGTCGGGGAGCTTTCTTT. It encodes CASSLEGGRGAFF.

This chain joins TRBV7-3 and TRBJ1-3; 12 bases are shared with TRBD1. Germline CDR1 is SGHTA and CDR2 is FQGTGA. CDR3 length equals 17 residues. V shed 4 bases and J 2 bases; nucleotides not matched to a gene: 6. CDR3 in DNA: TGTGCCAGCAGCTCTTCGGGACAGGGGGCTCCTGGAAACACCATATATTTT. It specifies CASSSSGQGAPGNTIYF.

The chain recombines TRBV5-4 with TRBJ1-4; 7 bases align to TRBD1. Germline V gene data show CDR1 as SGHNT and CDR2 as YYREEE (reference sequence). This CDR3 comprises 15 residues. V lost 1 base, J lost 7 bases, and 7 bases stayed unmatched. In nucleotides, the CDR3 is TGTGCCAGCAGCTTGAGGGGGCTACGTGCTGAAAAACTGTTTTTT. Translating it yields CASSLRGLRAEKLFF.

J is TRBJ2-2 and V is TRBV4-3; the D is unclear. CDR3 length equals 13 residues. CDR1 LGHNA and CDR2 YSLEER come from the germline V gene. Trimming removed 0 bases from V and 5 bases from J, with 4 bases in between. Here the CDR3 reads CASSQELTGELFF. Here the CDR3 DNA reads TGCGCCAGCAGCCAAGAATTAACCGGGGAGCTGTTTTTT.

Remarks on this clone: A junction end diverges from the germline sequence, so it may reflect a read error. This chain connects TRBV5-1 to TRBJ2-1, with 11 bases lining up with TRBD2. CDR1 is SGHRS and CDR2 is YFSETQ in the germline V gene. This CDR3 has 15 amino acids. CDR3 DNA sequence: TGTGCCAGCAGCGCCGGACTAGCGGGCTACAATGAGCAGTTCTTC. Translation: CASSAGLAGYNEQFF.

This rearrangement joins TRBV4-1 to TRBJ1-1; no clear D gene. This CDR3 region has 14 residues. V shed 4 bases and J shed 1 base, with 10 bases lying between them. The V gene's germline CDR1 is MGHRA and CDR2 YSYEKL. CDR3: CASSRPRENTEAFF. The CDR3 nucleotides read TGCGCCAGCAGCCGCCCCCGGGAGAACACTGAAGCTTTCTTT.

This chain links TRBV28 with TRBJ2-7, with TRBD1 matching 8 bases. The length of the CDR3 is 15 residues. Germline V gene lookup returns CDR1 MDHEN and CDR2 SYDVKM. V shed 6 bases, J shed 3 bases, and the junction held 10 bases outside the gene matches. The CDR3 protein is CASRPGGLAHYEQYV. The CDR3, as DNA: TGTGCCAGCAGGCCAGGGGGCCTTGCCCACTACGAGCAGTACGTC.

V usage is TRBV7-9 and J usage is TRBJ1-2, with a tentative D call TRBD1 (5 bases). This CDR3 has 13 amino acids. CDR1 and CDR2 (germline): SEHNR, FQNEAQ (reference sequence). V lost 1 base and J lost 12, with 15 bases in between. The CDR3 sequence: CASSLGARVSDTF. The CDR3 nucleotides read TGTGCCAGCAGCTTAGGGGCCAGGGTGAGCGACACCTTC.

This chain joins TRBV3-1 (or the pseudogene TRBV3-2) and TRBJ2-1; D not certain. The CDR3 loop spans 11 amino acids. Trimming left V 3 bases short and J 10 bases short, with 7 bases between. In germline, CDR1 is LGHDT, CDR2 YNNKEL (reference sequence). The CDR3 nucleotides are TGTGCCAGCAGCCAGCGCTGGGAGCAGTTCTTC. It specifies CASSQRWEQFF.

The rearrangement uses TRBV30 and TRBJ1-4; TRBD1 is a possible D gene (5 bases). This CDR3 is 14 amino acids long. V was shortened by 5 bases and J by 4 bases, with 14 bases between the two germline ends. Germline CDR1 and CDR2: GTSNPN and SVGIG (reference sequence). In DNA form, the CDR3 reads TGTGCCTGGGGCCTAGACGGACATAATGAAAAACTGTTTTTT. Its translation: CAWGLDGHNEKLFF. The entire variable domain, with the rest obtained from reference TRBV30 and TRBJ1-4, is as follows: SQTIHQWPATLVQPVGSPLSLECTVEGTSNPNLYWYRQAAGRGLQLLFYSVGIGQISSEVPQNLSASRPQDRQFILSSKKLLLSDSGFYLCAWGLDGHNEKLFFGSGTQLSVL.

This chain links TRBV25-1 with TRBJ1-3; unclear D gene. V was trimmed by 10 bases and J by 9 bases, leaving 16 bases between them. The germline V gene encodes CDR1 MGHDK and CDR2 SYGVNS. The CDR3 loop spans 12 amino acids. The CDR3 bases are TGTGCCACCTGGACCGGTGGAGGCACCATATATTTT. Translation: CATWTGGGTIYF.

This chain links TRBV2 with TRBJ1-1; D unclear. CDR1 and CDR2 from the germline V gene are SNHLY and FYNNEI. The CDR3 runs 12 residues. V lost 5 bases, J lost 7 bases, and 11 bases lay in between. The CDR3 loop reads CASSLSGVEAFF. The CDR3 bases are TGTGCCAGCAGTCTGAGCGGGGTTGAAGCTTTCTTT.

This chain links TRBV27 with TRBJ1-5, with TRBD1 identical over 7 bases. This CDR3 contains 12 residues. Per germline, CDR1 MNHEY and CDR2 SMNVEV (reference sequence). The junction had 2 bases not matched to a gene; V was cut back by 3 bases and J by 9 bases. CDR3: CASSLTGRPQHF. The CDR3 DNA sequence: TGTGCCAGCAGTTTGACAGGGCGGCCCCAGCATTTT.

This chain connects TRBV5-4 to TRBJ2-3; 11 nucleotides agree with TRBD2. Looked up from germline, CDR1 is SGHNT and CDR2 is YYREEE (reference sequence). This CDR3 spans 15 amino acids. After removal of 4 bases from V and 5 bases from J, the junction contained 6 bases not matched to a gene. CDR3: CASSGELAGGDTQYF. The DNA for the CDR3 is TGTGCCAGCAGCGGGGAGCTAGCGGGAGGAGATACGCAGTATTTT.

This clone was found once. The CDR3 is CASSQDSRDSSGGYTF. For the CDR3, the DNA is TGTGCCAGCAGCCAAGATAGCCGGGACAGTTCGGGGGGCTACACCTTC. The gene calls are TRBV3-1 (or the pseudogene TRBV3-2) and TRBJ1-2, with TRBD1 matching 7 bases. From germline, CDR1 is LGHDT and CDR2 YNNKEL (reference sequence). J was trimmed by 8 bases and V by 0 bases; bases with no gene match: 12. The CDR3 totals 16 residues.

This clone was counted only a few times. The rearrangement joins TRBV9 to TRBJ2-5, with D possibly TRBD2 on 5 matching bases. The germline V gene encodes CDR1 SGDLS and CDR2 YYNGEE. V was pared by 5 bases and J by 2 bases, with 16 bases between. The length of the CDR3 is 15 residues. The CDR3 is CASSGALGAQETQYF. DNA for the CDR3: TGTGCCAGCAGTGGAGCTTTGGGAGCTCAAGAGACCCAGTACTTC.